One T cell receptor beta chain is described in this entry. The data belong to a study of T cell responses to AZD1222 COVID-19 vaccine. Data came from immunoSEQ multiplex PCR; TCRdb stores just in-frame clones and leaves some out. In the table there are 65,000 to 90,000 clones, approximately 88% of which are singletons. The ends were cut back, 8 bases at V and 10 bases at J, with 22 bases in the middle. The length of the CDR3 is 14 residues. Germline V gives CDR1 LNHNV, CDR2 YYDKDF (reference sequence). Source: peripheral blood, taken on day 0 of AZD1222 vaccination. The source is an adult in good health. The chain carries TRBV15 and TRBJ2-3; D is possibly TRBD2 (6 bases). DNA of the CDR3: TGTGCCACCTCCACTAGCAAGGTTAGCGATGCGCAGTATTTT. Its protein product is CATSTSKVSDAQYF.